This T cell receptor (beta chain) was found in a study of cytomegalovirus exposure and HLA in healthy donors. The study, taken as a whole, reports: Relative to the approximately 700-donor mean, N-insertions were reportedly fewer in an Asian-associated ancestry cluster in a later analysis.

The CDR3 is made up of 16 amino acids. V lost 4 bases to trimming and J lost 3 bases, with 18 bases between them. Germline V lookup: CDR1 SGDLS, CDR2 YYNGEE. A word on this clone: Its antigen remains unidentified.

The PCR was carried out with 60 Vbeta primers and 13 Jbeta primers. Profiled with immunoSEQ multiplex PCR; TCRdb holds only in-frame clones, not every one. The sample has over 150,000 clones, approximately 74% seen once. The sample comprised PBMCs. This clonotype originated in a man between 18 and 29 years old in good health and CMV-seronegative. The rearrangement uses TRBV9 and TRBJ2-3; TRBD1 might be the D (5 bases). In nucleotides, the CDR3 is TGTGCCAGCAGCCCCGGTAGGGGAAGTTTGACAGATACGCAGTATTTT. Translation gives CASSPGRGSLTDTQYF.